The source of this T cell receptor beta chain is a study of PD-L1 blockade in urothelial cancer. For the study at large: Of roughly 31 patients, twenty-five were males with bladder-origin urothelial cancer. When blood samples were assessed, the median T cell count was around 140,000.

Each PCR received spiked synthetic TCR analog templates. Assay used: immunoSEQ multiplex PCR; TCRdb lists only in-frame clones, some missing. The sample lists 50,000 or so clones; approximately 85% were seen once. Time point of the sample: peripheral blood 6 weeks after treatment start. Disease in patients was locally advanced or metastatic urothelial carcinoma. The sample was PBMCs, taken around atezolizumab (anti-PD-L1) treatment. This sequence originates from a man aged 45-65 years with urothelial cancer.

The CDR3 reads CASSPGQGMAKNIQYF. The DNA for the CDR3 is TGTGCCAGCAGCCCTGGACAGGGGATGGCCAAAAACATTCAGTACTTC. The chain has TRBV7-9 and TRBJ2-4; 9 bases are shared with TRBD1. Trimming at V came to 5 bases and at J to 1 base, leaving 6 bases not matched to a gene. This CDR3 is 16 amino acids long. Germline CDR1 and CDR2: SEHNR and FQNEAQ (reference sequence).